The table lists the clone carrying this TCR beta chain with a few counts. Given a much more abundant clone one base away, this may be a read error. Combining a sample-barcoded 5' primer with a J-beta primer mix, a second PCR ran for about 6 to 11 cycles. TCRdb itself ran the 5' RACE reads through MiXCR, one entry per CDR3 protein. Among 900,000 to 950,000 distinct CDR3 sequences, about 28% were seen once, and the ten largest hold roughly 10%. The sample belongs to a study of blood T cells in healthy people across ages. CDR3 size: 14 residues. J gave up 4 bases and V 4 bases, and 5 bases lay outside the gene matches. In addition, the sample was reused for a study of T cells of mothers and their children.

The chain is built from TRBV12-3 or TRBV12-4 and TRBJ2-3; 7 bases match TRBD2. Sequencing was carried out using blood. This clonotype was sampled from a woman in her forties in good health. The CDR3 nucleotides read TGTGCCAGCAGTTGGGATGGGGGGGCAGATACGCAGTATTTT. It yields the protein CASSWDGGADTQYF.